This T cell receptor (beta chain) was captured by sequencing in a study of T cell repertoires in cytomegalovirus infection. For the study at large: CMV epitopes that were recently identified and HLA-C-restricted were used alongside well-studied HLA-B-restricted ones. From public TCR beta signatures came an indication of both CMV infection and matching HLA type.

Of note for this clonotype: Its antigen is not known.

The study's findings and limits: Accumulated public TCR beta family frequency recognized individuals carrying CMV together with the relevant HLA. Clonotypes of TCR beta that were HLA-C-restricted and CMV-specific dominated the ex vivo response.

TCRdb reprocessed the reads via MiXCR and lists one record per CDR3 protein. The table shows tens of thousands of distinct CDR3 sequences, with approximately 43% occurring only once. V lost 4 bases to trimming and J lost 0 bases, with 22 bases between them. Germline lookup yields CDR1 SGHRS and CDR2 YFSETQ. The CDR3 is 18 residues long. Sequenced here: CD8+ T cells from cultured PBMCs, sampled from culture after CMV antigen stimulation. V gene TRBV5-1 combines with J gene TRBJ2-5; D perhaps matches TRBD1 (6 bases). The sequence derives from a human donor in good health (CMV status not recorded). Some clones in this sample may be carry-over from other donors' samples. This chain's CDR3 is CASSPKKRTAENQETQYF. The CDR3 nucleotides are TGCGCCAGCAGCCCCAAGAAAAGGACAGCAGAAAACCAAGAGACCCAGTACTTC.